Following are 12 T cell receptor beta chains from one sample sequenced in a study of identical twins. TCRdb fed the 5' RACE reads into MiXCR, producing one record per CDR3 protein. Here the sample spans about 570,000 distinct CDR3 sequences, roughly 9.9% being singletons. These data are also associated with another study on yellow fever vaccine responses in identical twins.

The sequenced sample was PBMCs. Receptor source: a woman between 18 and 30 years old in good health.

The V and J genes are TRBV9 and TRBJ1-6; D is perhaps TRBD1 (6 bases). Trimming shortened V by 8 bases and J by 10 bases, and 10 bases separated the two germline ends. The CDR3 contains 11 residues. CDR1 is SGDLS, CDR2 YYNGEE, per germline. Here the CDR3 reads CARARGSPLHF. CDR3 coding DNA: TGTGCCAGAGCTAGGGGGTCACCCCTCCACTTT.

The gene calls are TRBV12-3 or TRBV12-4 and TRBJ2-2; D may be TRBD1 (6 bases). Between the trimmed V and J ends, which lost 6 bases and 2 bases, there was a span of 10 bases. This CDR3 has 14 residues. CDR3 in amino acids: CASSTGKNTGELFF. The CDR3 bases are TGTGCCAGCAGCACAGGGAAAAACACCGGGGAGCTGTTTTTT.

This chain links TRBV6-5 with TRBJ1-1; 8 nucleotides line up with TRBD1. This CDR3 has 15 amino acids. V gave up 7 bases and J gave up 6 bases; unmatched junction bases: 13. Germline V gives CDR1 MNHEY, CDR2 SVGAGI. CDR3 coding DNA: TGTGCCAGCACCTACTTTCAGGGGGCGTCGGCTGAAGCTTTCTTT. Amino acid sequence: CASTYFQGASAEAFF.

This clonotype was seen a handful of times. The rearrangement links TRBV2 to TRBJ2-7; 12 bases map to TRBD2. The CDR3 consists of 14 residues. J lost 3 bases, V lost 6 bases, and 3 bases had no gene match. The germline gives CDR1 SNHLY, CDR2 FYNNEI. CDR3 loop: CASRLAGGYYEQYF. The CDR3 DNA is TGTGCCAGCAGACTAGCGGGGGGATACTACGAGCAGTACTTC.

This clonotype appeared a few times. The chain is built from TRBV10-3 and TRBJ2-5; D is tentatively TRBD1 or TRBD2 (5 bases each). Per the germline V gene, CDR1 is ENHRY and CDR2 is SYGVKD. The CDR3 is made up of 17 amino acids. The V gene lost 0 bases and the J gene lost 7 bases, with 21 bases spanning the gap. The CDR3 DNA follows: TGTGCCATCAGTGAGTCACTCCGGGACCCCCATGGTAGGACCCAGTACTTC. It codes for CAISESLRDPHGRTQYF.

This clonotype has at least ten counts. The chain is built from TRBV27 and TRBJ2-3; tentatively, D is TRBD1 (5 bases). Trimming left V 6 bases short and J 2 bases short, with 27 bases between. The CDR3 runs to 19 residues. Germline CDR1 is MNHEY and CDR2 is SMNVEV (reference sequence). In nucleotides, the CDR3 is TGTGCCAGCAGAATTACATCGGCTGGGATAGGGGTTTACACAGATACGCAGTATTTT. This translates into CASRITSAGIGVYTDTQYF.

This clonotype has a handful of counts. The chain is built from TRBV20-1 and TRBJ2-3; either TRBD1 or TRBD2 may fit D (5 bases each). Germline V CDR1 and CDR2: DFQATT, SNEGSKA (reference sequence). The ends were cut back, 7 bases at V and 6 bases at J, with 17 bases in the middle. The CDR3 is 13 amino acids. The CDR3 nucleotides are TGCAGTGATGTCAGGGAGATTTGGGATACGCAGTATTTT. Residues: CSDVREIWDTQYF.

A few counts support this clonotype. The chain links TRBV6-5 to TRBJ2-2; D might be TRBD2 (6 bases). V was shortened by 0 bases and J by 0 bases, with 11 bases between the two germline ends. The germline V gene has CDR1 MNHEY and CDR2 SVGAGI. This CDR3 is 17 amino acids long. The CDR3: CASSYSMPGANTGELFF. CDR3 nucleotides: TGTGCCAGCAGTTACTCGATGCCGGGGGCGAACACCGGGGAGCTGTTTTTT.

The chain couples TRBV7-9 to TRBJ2-5, with no clear D. Trimming removed 1 base from V and 5 bases from J, with 8 bases in between. Germline V gives CDR1 SEHNR, CDR2 FQNEAQ (reference sequence). The CDR3 runs 13 residues. The CDR3 DNA is TGTGCCAGCAGCTTAGAATTGACGGAGACCCAGTACTTC. It yields the protein CASSLELTETQYF.

This clonotype showed up many times. The chain couples TRBV29-1 to TRBJ2-5, with no clear D. The V gene's germline CDR1 is SQVTM and CDR2 ANQGSEA. This CDR3 has 13 residues. Trimming cost V 6 bases and J 2 bases, with 13 bases left between them. CDR3 loop: CSVLIGNQETQYF. The CDR3, as DNA: TGCAGCGTCTTAATTGGTAATCAAGAGACCCAGTACTTC.

J is TRBJ1-5 and V is TRBV19; possible D gene TRBD1, 6 bases. V lost 2 bases, J lost 3 bases, and 8 bases lay in between. Germline V CDR1 and CDR2: LNHDA, SQIVND (reference sequence). This CDR3 contains 14 residues. CDR3 sequence: CASSIQGPNQPQHF. The CDR3 DNA follows: TGTGCCAGTAGTATACAGGGGCCCAATCAGCCCCAGCATTTT.

J is TRBJ2-5 and V is TRBV2; no clear D gene. V was pared by 7 bases and J by 5 bases, with 14 bases between. Germline CDR1 and CDR2: SNHLY and FYNNEI. This CDR3 has 13 residues. The CDR3 DNA is TGTGCCAGCACCGAAAGGCCGCTGGAGACCCAGTACTTC. It encodes CASTERPLETQYF.